This T cell receptor (beta chain) was profiled in a study of T cell repertoires in cytomegalovirus infection. Study at large: Matching HLA type and CMV infection were both indicated by public TCR beta signatures. Study-wide points: The cumulative frequency of public TCR beta families distinguished individuals who carried CMV together with the relevant HLA. Dominant in the ex vivo response were TCR beta clonotypes restricted by HLA-C and specific for CMV.

From the reads, TCRdb called clonotypes with MiXCR, one entry per CDR3 protein. The data contain 250,000 or so distinct CDR3 sequences, approximately 15% of them singletons. Note on this clonotype: Its antigen is not identified.

The receptor was derived from a human donor in good health (CMV status not recorded). Some clones in this sample may be carry-over from other donors' samples. The sequenced material came from CD8+ T cells from PBMCs.

CDR3 nucleotides: TGTGCCAGCAGGAGGGCTACCGAGTCCGGGGAGCTGTTTTTT. Protein sequence: CASRRATESGELFF. The V gene is TRBV6-4, the J gene TRBJ2-2, with a weak D call TRBD2 (5 bases). Trimming took 6 bases from V and 6 from J, leaving 14 bases between them. Germline values: CDR1 MRHNA, CDR2 SNTAGT. The CDR3 length is 14 residues.